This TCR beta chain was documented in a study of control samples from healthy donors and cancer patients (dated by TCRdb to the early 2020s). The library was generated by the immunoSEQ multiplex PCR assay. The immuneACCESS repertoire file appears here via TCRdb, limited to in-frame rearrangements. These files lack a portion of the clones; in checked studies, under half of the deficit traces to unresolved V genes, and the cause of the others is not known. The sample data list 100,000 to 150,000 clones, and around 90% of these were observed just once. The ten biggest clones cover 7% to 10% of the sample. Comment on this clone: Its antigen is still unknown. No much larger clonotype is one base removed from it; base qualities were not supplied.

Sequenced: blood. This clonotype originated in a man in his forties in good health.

The CDR3 in this case is CASSLLEMNTEAFF. The DNA sequence reads TGCGCCAGCAGCTTGTTGGAGATGAACACTGAAGCTTTCTTT. Recombination connected TRBV5-1 to TRBJ1-1, with the D gene uncertain. CDR1 and CDR2 (SGHRS, YFSETQ) derive from the germline V gene. From the cysteine through the phenylalanine, the CDR3 covers 14 amino acids. Of all the DNA, just the CDR3 is kept, 42 bases in frame from base 1. The junction carries 7 bases between V and J, which are trimmed by 1 base and 0 bases respectively.